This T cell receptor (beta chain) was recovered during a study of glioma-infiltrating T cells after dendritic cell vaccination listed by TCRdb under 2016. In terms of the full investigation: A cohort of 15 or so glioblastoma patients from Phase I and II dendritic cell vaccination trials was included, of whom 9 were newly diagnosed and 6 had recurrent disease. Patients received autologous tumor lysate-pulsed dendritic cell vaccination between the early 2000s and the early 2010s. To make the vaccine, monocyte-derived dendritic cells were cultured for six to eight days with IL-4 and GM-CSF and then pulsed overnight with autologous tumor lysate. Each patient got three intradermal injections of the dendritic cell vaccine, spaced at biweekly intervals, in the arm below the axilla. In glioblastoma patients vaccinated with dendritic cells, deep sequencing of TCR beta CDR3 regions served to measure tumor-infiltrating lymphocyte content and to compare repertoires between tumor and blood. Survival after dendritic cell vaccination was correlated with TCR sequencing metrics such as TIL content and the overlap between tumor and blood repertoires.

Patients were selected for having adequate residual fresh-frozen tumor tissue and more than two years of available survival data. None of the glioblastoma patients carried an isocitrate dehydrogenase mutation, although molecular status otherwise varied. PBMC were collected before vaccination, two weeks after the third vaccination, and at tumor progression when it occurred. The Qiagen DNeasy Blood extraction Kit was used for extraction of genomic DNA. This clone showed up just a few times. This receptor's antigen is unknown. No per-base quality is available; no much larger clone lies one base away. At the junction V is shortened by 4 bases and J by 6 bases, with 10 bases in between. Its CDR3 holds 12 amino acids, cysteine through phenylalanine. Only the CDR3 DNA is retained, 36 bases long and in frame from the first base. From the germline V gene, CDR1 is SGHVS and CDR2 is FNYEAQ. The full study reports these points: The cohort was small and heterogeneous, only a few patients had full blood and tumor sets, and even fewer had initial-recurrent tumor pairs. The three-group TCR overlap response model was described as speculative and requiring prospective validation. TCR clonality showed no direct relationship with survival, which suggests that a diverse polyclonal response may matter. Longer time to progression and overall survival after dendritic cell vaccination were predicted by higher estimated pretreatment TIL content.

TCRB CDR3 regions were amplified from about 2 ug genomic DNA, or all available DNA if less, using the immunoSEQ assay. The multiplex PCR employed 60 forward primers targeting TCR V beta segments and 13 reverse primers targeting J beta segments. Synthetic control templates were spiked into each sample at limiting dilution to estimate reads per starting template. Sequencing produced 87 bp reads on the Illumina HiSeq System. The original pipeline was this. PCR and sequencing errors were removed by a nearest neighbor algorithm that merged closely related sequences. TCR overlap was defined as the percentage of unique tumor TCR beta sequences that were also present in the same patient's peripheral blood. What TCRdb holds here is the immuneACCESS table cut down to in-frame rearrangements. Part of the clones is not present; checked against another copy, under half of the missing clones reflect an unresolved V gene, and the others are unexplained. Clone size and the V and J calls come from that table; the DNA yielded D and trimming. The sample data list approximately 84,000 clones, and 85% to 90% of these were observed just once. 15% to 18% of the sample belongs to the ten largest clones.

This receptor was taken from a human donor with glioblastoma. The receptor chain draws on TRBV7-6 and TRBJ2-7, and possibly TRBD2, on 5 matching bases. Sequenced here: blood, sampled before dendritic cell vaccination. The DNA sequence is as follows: TGTGCCAGCAGCTGGCGGGCAGCCGAGCAGTACTTC. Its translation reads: CASSWRAAEQYF.